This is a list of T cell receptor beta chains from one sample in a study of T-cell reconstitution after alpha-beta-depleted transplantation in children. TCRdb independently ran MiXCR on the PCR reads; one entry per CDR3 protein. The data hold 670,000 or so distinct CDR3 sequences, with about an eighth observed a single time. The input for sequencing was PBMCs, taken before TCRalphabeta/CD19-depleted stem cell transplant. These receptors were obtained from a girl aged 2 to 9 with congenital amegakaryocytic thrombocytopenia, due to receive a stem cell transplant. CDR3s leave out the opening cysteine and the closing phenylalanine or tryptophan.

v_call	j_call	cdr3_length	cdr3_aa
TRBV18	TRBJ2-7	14	ASSPNRKGTSGEQY
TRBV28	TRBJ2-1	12	ASTRGNLYNEQF
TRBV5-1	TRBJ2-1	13	ASSRRDSPYNEQF
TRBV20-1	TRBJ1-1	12	SARVVGQNTEAF
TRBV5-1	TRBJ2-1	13	ASSGGPKTDNEQF
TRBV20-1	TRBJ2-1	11	SAHHPLGNEQF
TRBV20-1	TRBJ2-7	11	SAADRGSYEQY
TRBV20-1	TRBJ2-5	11	SAPWAAQETQY
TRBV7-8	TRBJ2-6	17	ASSTRRKQTPSGANVLT
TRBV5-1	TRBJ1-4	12	ASSLVRENEKLF
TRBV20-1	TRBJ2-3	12	SATPGPPPDTQY
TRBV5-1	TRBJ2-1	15	ASSTPEVSGRSNEQF
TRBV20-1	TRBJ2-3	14	SATQTSGSPTDTQY
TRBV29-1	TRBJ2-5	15	SVVLVQPKGVQETQY